This T cell receptor beta chain was identified during a study of T cells in localized non-small cell lung cancer. General study points: Only one tumor region was sequenced, so heterogeneity remains possible. Tumor trailed uninvolved adjacent lung in T cell clonality, which peaked there. A higher density of T cells in blood coincided with extended overall survival.

Trimming removed 4 bases from V and 5 bases from J, with 20 bases in between. The CDR3 totals 16 residues. Looked up from germline, CDR1 is MDHEN and CDR2 is SYDVKM. Libraries were prepared by immunoSEQ multiplex PCR; TCRdb keeps only in-frame clonotypes and omits some of them. The profile covers roughly 21,000 clones, with nearly 90% appearing a single time and 25% to 30% taken by the ten largest. Note on this clone: Antigen unknown.

This sequence originates from a male donor aged 60 or over with stage II lung adenocarcinoma. The V call is TRBV28, the J call TRBJ2-5; D unresolved. The source was peripheral blood mononuclear cells, collected before any cancer treatment. The CDR3 loop reads CASSSRLVGGPETQYF. The CDR3 DNA reads TGTGCCAGCAGTTCAAGGCTGGTGGGCGGCCCGGAGACCCAGTACTTC.